These 2 T cell receptor beta chains share one sample of origin, sequenced in a study of cytomegalovirus exposure and HLA in healthy donors. The PCR employed 60 Vbeta primers together with 13 Jbeta primers. Assay used: immunoSEQ multiplex PCR; TCRdb lists only in-frame clones, some missing. Of about 160,000 clones in the sample, over 65% are singletons; the top ten hold under 4%. Sequencing was performed on PBMCs. These receptor sequences come from a woman between 40 and 55 years old in good health and CMV-seronegative.

The chain couples TRBV7-9 to TRBJ1-2; 10 nucleotides match TRBD1. In germline, CDR1 is SEHNR, CDR2 FQNEAQ (reference sequence). Losses at the gene ends were 5 bases for V and 8 bases for J; bases not matched to a gene: 5. There are 13 residues in the CDR3. CDR3 DNA sequence: TGTGCCAGCAGCCTAGGGGGACAGGGGGGCTACACCTTC. Its protein is CASSLGGQGGYTF.

This clone came up once. The chain carries TRBV7-3 and TRBJ1-3; D is undetermined. CDR3 length equals 14 residues. Germline V CDR1 and CDR2: SGHTA, FQGTGA. V gave up 5 bases and J gave up 4 bases, with 12 bases separating them. The CDR3 is CASSPGAGGNTIYF. The CDR3 DNA sequence: TGTGCCAGCAGCCCCGGAGCGGGGGGAAACACCATATATTTT.